The 30 T cell receptor beta chains presented below share a single source sample, sequenced in a study of T cells in Graves' hyperthyroidism and ophthalmopathy. The CDR3 regions of TCR beta were amplified from RNA transcripts. HTBI primers were used for first-round RT-PCR of the TCR CDR3. From the multiplex PCR reads, TCRdb called clonotypes with MiXCR, one entry per CDR3 protein. The top ten hold about 15% of the sample, which has hundreds of thousands of distinct CDR3 sequences, about 14% seen once. The specimen was blood. These receptors all stem from a woman in her thirties or forties with Graves' hyperthyroidism.

This clonotype was observed at least ten times. V usage is TRBV12-3 or TRBV12-4 and J usage is TRBJ2-7, with 10 bases identical to TRBD2. The CDR3 is 14 residues long. V gave up 6 bases and J gave up 7 bases; unmatched junction bases: 9. CDR3 protein: CASSPAGGPREQYF. The CDR3, as DNA: TGTGCCAGCAGCCCAGCGGGAGGGCCGAGAGAGCAGTACTTC.

This clonotype appeared many times. J is TRBJ1-1 and V is TRBV29-1; TRBD1 might be the D (5 bases). Germline-derived CDR1 and CDR2 are SQVTM and ANQGSEA. The CDR3 sequence is 14 residues long. V was pared by 6 bases and J by 3 bases, with 17 bases between. This CDR3 reads CSVPLGRRDTEAFF. DNA for the CDR3: TGCAGCGTCCCCCTAGGACGCAGGGACACTGAAGCTTTCTTT. Complete variable domain (other parts from reference TRBV29-1 and TRBJ1-1): SAVISQKPSRDICQRGTSLTIQCQVDSQVTMMFWYRQQPGQSLTLIATANQGSEATYESGFVIDKFPISRPNLTFSTLTVSNMSPEDSSIYLCSVPLGRRDTEAFFGQGTRLTVV.

The table lists this clonotype with many counts. This chain links TRBV7-2 with TRBJ2-4; TRBD2 matches at 8 bases. Germline-derived CDR1 and CDR2 are SGHTA and FQGNSA. The ends lost 4 bases at V and 4 bases at J; junction bases unmatched: 6. The length of the CDR3 is 15 residues. CDR3 region: CASSSVLAGKNIQYF. The DNA for the CDR3 is TGTGCCAGCAGCTCGGTTTTAGCGGGGAAAAACATTCAGTACTTC.

This clonotype showed up many times. The chain employs TRBV5-6 and TRBJ1-6, with unresolved D. Trimming removed 2 bases from V and 9 bases from J, with 6 bases in between. Germline assignment: CDR1 SGHDT and CDR2 YYEEEE. The CDR3 contains 12 residues. CDR3 coding DNA: TGTGCCAGCAGCTTTGGCCCTTCACCCCTCCACTTT. Translating gives CASSFGPSPLHF.

V gene TRBV29-1 combines with J gene TRBJ1-1; possible D gene TRBD1, 6 bases. The CDR3 has 15 amino acids. V was clipped by 8 bases and J by 6 bases, with 25 bases between them. CDR1 SQVTM and CDR2 ANQGSEA come from the germline V gene. The CDR3 nucleotides read TGCAGCATCCGGGGGGCAGAAAGTATAGGCGCTGAAGCTTTCTTT. The encoded protein is CSIRGAESIGAEAFF.

The sample holds many counts of this clonotype. The J gene is TRBJ2-1, the V gene TRBV5-1; D perhaps matches TRBD2 (5 bases). V was pared by 2 bases and J by 5 bases, with 11 bases between. The CDR3 consists of 14 residues. Germline CDR1 is SGHRS and CDR2 is YFSETQ. Here the CDR3 reads CASSFGLRDNEQFF. The CDR3 nucleotides read TGCGCCAGCAGCTTCGGTCTGCGGGACAATGAGCAGTTCTTC.

Details on this clonotype: Possible read error: a much larger clone is one base away. The rearrangement uses TRBV19 and TRBJ1-4, with a weak D call TRBD1 (5 bases). Germline V gene data show CDR1 as LNHDA and CDR2 as SQIVND (reference sequence). The CDR3 length is 16 residues. The germline V and J ends were trimmed by 10 bases and 5 bases, with 23 bases remaining between them. The CDR3 DNA follows: TGTGCCACCTTGGGCTTCTCCGGGGCAGGCAATGAAAAACTGTTTTTT. Translated, it gives CATLGFSGAGNEKLFF.

This clonotype has at least ten counts. The rearrangement uses TRBV20-1 and TRBJ1-2, with TRBD1 matching over 9 bases. J was trimmed by 2 bases and V by 3 bases; bases with no gene match: 4. CDR3 length: 14 residues. CDR1 and CDR2 from the germline V gene are DFQATT and SNEGSKA (reference sequence). The CDR3 DNA reads TGCAGTGCTAGTCCGGGACAGGGAAACTATGGCTACACCTTC. This codes for CSASPGQGNYGYTF.

This chain links TRBV20-1 with TRBJ2-1, with 14 bases aligning to TRBD2. CDR3 length: 19 residues. Germline lookup yields CDR1 DFQATT and CDR2 SNEGSKA (reference sequence). Losses at the gene ends were 1 base for V and 0 bases for J; bases not matched to a gene: 8. DNA of the CDR3: TGCAGTGCTAGAGTGGCGGGACTAGCGGGAGACCGCTCCTACAATGAGCAGTTCTTC. Amino acid sequence: CSARVAGLAGDRSYNEQFF.

This clonotype was seen a handful of times. The J gene is TRBJ2-3, the V gene TRBV5-1, with D maybe TRBD2 (5 bases). The CDR3 totals 16 residues. V was clipped by 0 bases and J by 0 bases, with 11 bases between them. Germline V lookup: CDR1 SGHRS, CDR2 YFSETQ. Here the CDR3 DNA reads TGCGCCAGCAGCTTGGGACACGGGATTAGCACAGATACGCAGTATTTT. It codes for CASSLGHGISTDTQYF.

This clonotype came up many times. The chain has TRBV6-1 and TRBJ2-5, with D perhaps matching TRBD1 (6 bases). V lost 3 bases and J lost 2, with 13 bases in between. There are 15 residues in the CDR3. Looked up from germline, CDR1 is MNHNS and CDR2 is SASEGT. CDR3 bases: TGTGCCAGCAGTGACCCACAGGGTGGACAAGAGACCCAGTACTTC. Translating it yields CASSDPQGGQETQYF.

This clonotype was counted between two and nine times. V is TRBV6-1 and J is TRBJ2-5; 7 bases agree with TRBD1. The length of the CDR3 is 16 residues. CDR1 MNHNS and CDR2 SASEGT come from the germline V gene. The junction had 16 bases not matched to a gene; V was cut back by 8 bases and J by 4 bases. CDR3 DNA sequence: TGTGCCAGCGGCCCCTCCGGGACAGTGGCTCGAGAGACCCAGTACTTC. It yields the protein CASGPSGTVARETQYF.

The chain links TRBV5-1 to TRBJ1-4, with D unresolved. Germline V gene data show CDR1 as SGHRS and CDR2 as YFSETQ. CDR3 length: 13 residues. V lost 5 bases and J lost 7, with 12 bases in between. In DNA, the CDR3 is TGCGCCAGCAGGGCAGGAGTGGGTGAAAAACTGTTTTTT. Residues: CASRAGVGEKLFF.

The sample holds many counts of this clonotype. The V and J genes are TRBV28 and TRBJ2-2; D may correspond to TRBD1 or TRBD2 (5 bases each). CDR3 length: 15 amino acids. Per germline, CDR1 MDHEN and CDR2 SYDVKM. V was cut by 4 bases and J by 4 bases, with 13 bases left in between. CDR3 in amino acids: CASSSPGPTTGELFF. CDR3 DNA: TGTGCCAGCAGTTCCCCGGGACCAACCACCGGGGAGCTGTTTTTT.

A few counts support this clonotype. V is TRBV20-1 and J is TRBJ2-3, with D possibly matching TRBD1 (6 bases). Germline assignment: CDR1 DFQATT and CDR2 SNEGSKA (reference sequence). V was clipped by 5 bases and J by 2 bases, with 14 bases between them. This CDR3 region has 14 residues. The CDR3 is CSARTGINTDTQYF. In DNA, the CDR3 is TGCAGTGCTCGAACAGGGATCAACACAGATACGCAGTATTTT.

This clonotype was counted many times. The V and J genes are TRBV20-1 and TRBJ2-1; a possible D gene is TRBD2 (6 bases). The CDR3 totals 12 residues. Deletions cut 6 bases from V and 7 bases from J, with 13 bases between. Looked up from germline, CDR1 is DFQATT and CDR2 is SNEGSKA (reference sequence). The CDR3 sequence: CSARTNRNEQFF. The CDR3 DNA reads as TGCAGTGCACGGACTAATAGAAATGAGCAGTTCTTC.

The rearrangement links TRBV5-1 to TRBJ2-5, with a weak D call TRBD1 (6 bases). Trimming removed 0 bases at V and 4 bases at J, with 16 bases between. The CDR3 sequence is 16 residues long. Germline V gene sequence: CDR1 SGHRS, CDR2 YFSETQ. In DNA form, the CDR3 reads TGCGCCAGCAGCTTGGCCCCAGGGGCGATGGGAGAGACCCAGTACTTC. It is translated as CASSLAPGAMGETQYF.

The sample holds many counts of this clonotype. The rearrangement links TRBV2 to TRBJ2-3, with D perhaps TRBD1 (5 bases). Germline lookup yields CDR1 SNHLY and CDR2 FYNNEI. The CDR3 runs to 13 residues. V was pared by 10 bases and J by 4 bases, with 15 bases between. This chain's CDR3 is CATQGSVADTQYF. The CDR3 region has the DNA TGTGCCACCCAGGGCTCCGTGGCAGATACGCAGTATTTT.

This clonotype was recorded many times. The chain has TRBV6-1 and TRBJ1-3; D remains unclear. V was pared by 6 bases and J by 0 bases, with 12 bases between. The germline gives CDR1 MNHNS, CDR2 SASEGT. The CDR3 spans 15 residues. CDR3 sequence (DNA): TGTGCCAGCAGGGTGGACGCGAGCTCTGGAAACACCATATATTTT. Amino acid sequence: CASRVDASSGNTIYF.

This clonotype was observed at least ten times. V usage is TRBV7-8 and J usage is TRBJ1-5; possible D gene TRBD1, 5 bases. Trimming removed 4 bases at V and 2 bases at J, with 9 bases between. The CDR3 spans 14 residues. Looked up from germline, CDR1 is SGHVS and CDR2 is FQNEAQ. DNA for the CDR3: TGTGCCAGCAGCTCCACAGGAGGCAATCAGCCCCAGCATTTT. Translating gives CASSSTGGNQPQHF.

The CDR3 loop reads CASSFAPDGTGELFF. DNA of the CDR3: TGTGCCAGCAGTTTTGCCCCGGACGGGACCGGGGAGCTGTTTTTT. The rearrangement links TRBV12-3 or TRBV12-4 to TRBJ2-2; no definite D call. Deletions cut 3 bases from V and 5 bases from J, with 13 bases between. The CDR3 loop spans 15 amino acids.

In this sample, this clonotype turned up many times. The V and J genes are TRBV2 and TRBJ2-7; TRBD1 aligns across 11 bases. Germline V gene lookup returns CDR1 SNHLY and CDR2 FYNNEI. With 8 bases clipped from V and 6 bases from J, the junction kept 9 bases outside the gene matches. This CDR3 region has 14 residues. For the CDR3, the DNA is TGTGCCAGCCTCCGGGACAGGGGGACGGGCGAGCAGTACTTC. This gives the protein CASLRDRGTGEQYF.

This clonotype occurred many times. The rearrangement joins TRBV6-2 or TRBV6-3 to TRBJ2-7, with 10 bases aligning to TRBD2. This CDR3 region has 17 residues. In germline, CDR1 is MNHEY, CDR2 SVGEGT. The J segment lost 1 base and the V segment lost 0 bases, leaving 6 bases of the junction unmatched. The CDR3 here is CASSYSTGTSDSYEQYF. The CDR3 nucleotides are TGTGCCAGCAGTTACTCGACCGGGACTAGCGATTCCTACGAGCAGTACTTC.

The rearrangement uses TRBV19 and TRBJ2-1; no definite D call. This CDR3 spans 14 amino acids. V gave up 1 base and J gave up 5 bases, with 9 bases separating them. Germline CDR1 LNHDA, CDR2 SQIVND (reference sequence). The CDR3 DNA sequence: TGTGCCAGTAGTATAGGATGGGGTAACAATGAGCAGTTCTTC. This encodes CASSIGWGNNEQFF.

At least ten counts were recorded for this clonotype. This chain connects TRBV24-1 to TRBJ2-3, with D perhaps TRBD1 or TRBD2 (7 bases each). Trimming removed 2 bases at V and 3 bases at J, with 14 bases between. Germline assignment: CDR1 KGHDR and CDR2 SFDVKD. The CDR3 contains 16 residues. CDR3 bases: TGTGCCACCAGTGATTCCCCTCAGGGGGGGACAGATACGCAGTATTTT. Residues: CATSDSPQGGTDTQYF.

This clonotype occurred many times. The chain recombines TRBV7-3 with TRBJ1-4; D is possibly TRBD1 (5 bases). This CDR3 comprises 15 residues. Trimming pared 0 bases from V and 7 bases from J, leaving 12 bases between. Germline V lookup: CDR1 SGHTA, CDR2 FQGTGA. The CDR3 coding sequence is TGTGCCAGCAGCTTAACGGGAGGGACGGGTGAAAAACTGTTTTTT. Amino acid sequence: CASSLTGGTGEKLFF.

There are many counts of this clonotype. The CDR3 sequence is CASSPGHYGYTF. In DNA form, the CDR3 reads TGTGCCAGCAGCCCCGGGCACTATGGCTACACCTTC. The chain carries TRBV7-2 and TRBJ1-2; D uncertain. The CDR3 totals 12 residues. Germline assignment: CDR1 SGHTA and CDR2 FQGNSA. Trimming took 5 bases from V and 3 from J, leaving 7 bases between them.

This clonotype was seen a few times. This chain joins TRBV12-3 or TRBV12-4 and TRBJ1-4; TRBD1 matches at 8 bases. The CDR3 runs to 15 residues. The V gene end was trimmed by 3 bases and the J gene end by 7 bases; junction bases not matched to a gene: 7. This chain's CDR3 is CASSLAGGSSEKLFF. The CDR3 nucleotides are TGTGCCAGCAGTTTGGCAGGGGGCTCGAGTGAAAAACTGTTTTTT.

In its sample, this clonotype was seen many times. The gene calls are TRBV12-3 or TRBV12-4 and TRBJ1-1; unclear D gene. V was clipped by 6 bases and J by 6 bases, with 17 bases between them. The CDR3 sequence is 14 residues long. CDR3 coding DNA: TGTGCCAGCAGAATAGGCGGCTCTTTGGCTGAAGCTTTCTTT. Amino acid sequence: CASRIGGSLAEAFF.

The rearrangement links TRBV7-9 to TRBJ2-7; D gene uncertain. Germline V lookup: CDR1 SEHNR, CDR2 FQNEAQ (reference sequence). V lost 3 bases and J lost 7, with 10 bases in between. The CDR3 runs 12 residues. CDR3 in amino acids: CASSFVSGEQYF. The DNA for the CDR3 is TGTGCCAGCAGCTTCGTCTCTGGGGAGCAGTACTTC.